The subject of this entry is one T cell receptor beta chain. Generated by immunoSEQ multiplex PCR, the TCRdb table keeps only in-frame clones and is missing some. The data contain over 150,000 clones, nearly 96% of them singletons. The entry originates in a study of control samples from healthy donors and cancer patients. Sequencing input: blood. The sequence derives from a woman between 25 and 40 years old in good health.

CDR3 DNA sequence: TGCGCCAGCAGCCCGGGACAGGGGAGGTCGGGCTACGAGCAGTACTTC. Its protein product is CASSPGQGRSGYEQYF. V is TRBV4-1 and J is TRBJ2-7, with 10 nucleotides matching TRBD1. V gave up 4 bases and J gave up 3 bases; unmatched junction bases: 9. This CDR3 has 16 residues. Germline V lookup: CDR1 MGHRA, CDR2 YSYEKL.